This TCR beta chain was obtained from a study of shared clonotypes between healthy human individuals. On this clone itself: At one end, the junction sequence differs from germline, possibly due to a read error.

Germline CDR1 MDHEN, CDR2 SYDVKM. The CDR3 runs to 17 residues. Profiled with immunoSEQ multiplex PCR; TCRdb holds only in-frame clones, not every one. Of about 1.5 million clones listed, roughly 96% are singletons. The chain combines TRBV28 with TRBJ2-7; 11 positions match TRBD1. Sequenced material: naive CD4+ T cells sorted from blood. Documented subset: CD45RA+ positively selected. This receptor was identified in a man aged 30-40 years in good health. The CDR3 region is CASSLPRTGGASSEQYF. DNA for the CDR3: TGTGCCAGCAGTTTACCCAGGACAGGGGGCGCTTCCTCCGAGCAGTACTTC. The variable domain in full, with the rest retrieved from reference TRBV28 and TRBJ2-7, is DVKVTQSSRYLVKRTGEKVFLECVQDMDHENMFWYRQDPGLGLRLIYFSYDVKMKEKGDIPEGYSVSREKKERFSLILESASTNQTSMYLCASSLPRTGGASSEQYFGPGTRLTVT.